Included here is one T cell receptor beta chain sequence, with context. The data are from a study of cytomegalovirus exposure and HLA in healthy donors. Both 60 Vbeta primers and 13 Jbeta primers went into the PCR. Profiled with immunoSEQ multiplex PCR; TCRdb holds only in-frame clones, not every one. The sample includes roughly 190,000 clones, approximately 80% of them seen just once. The TCR sequence derives from a woman aged 45-65 years in good health and CMV-seronegative. The sequenced sample was PBMCs.

The CDR3 DNA reads as TGTGCCAGCAGTTTGAGCAGGGGGAGAGGTGAAGCTTTCTTT. This gives the protein CASSLSRGRGEAFF. The chain uses TRBV28 and TRBJ1-1, with TRBD1 identical over 7 bases. The CDR3 runs to 14 residues. Looked up from germline, CDR1 is MDHEN and CDR2 is SYDVKM. Trimming at V came to 3 bases and at J to 7 bases, leaving 8 bases not matched to a gene.